Listed below are T cell receptor beta chains from one sample, sequenced in a study of shared clonotypes between healthy human individuals. Sequencing was performed with immunoSEQ multiplex PCR; in TCRdb, only in-frame clones are kept and a portion is missing. This table holds some 1,900,000 clones, approximately 94% found once. Sequenced: naive CD8+ T cells sorted from blood. These receptors were collected from a man aged 18 to 30 in good health. The CDR3 runs from the conserved cysteine through the conserved F or W. Fields, in order: V gene, J gene, CDR3 protein.

TRBV2	TRBJ2-3	CASSEVLAGGPSTDTQYF
TRBV28	TRBJ2-7	CASSLNVGRQVGSYEQYF
TRBV4-1	TRBJ2-2	CASSQNIQVGELFF
TRBV27	TRBJ2-5	CASSLSMGPAGTQETQYF
TRBV5-4	TRBJ2-1	CASSLGPNLNNEQFF
TRBV7-9	TRBJ2-6	CASSLRVAGAGANVLTF
TRBV7-9	TRBJ2-3	CASSPWAGGTDTQYF
TRBV6-1	TRBJ1-5	CASSEWLHQPQHF
TRBV4-3	TRBJ1-6	CASSQVLTGTSPLHF
TRBV6-1	TRBJ1-3	CASSDLTGVYGNTIYF
TRBV2	TRBJ2-7	CASSDGPEQYF
TRBV27	TRBJ1-2	CASSFRGDLGYGYTF
TRBV4-1	TRBJ1-3	CASSQVPGFGNTIYF
TRBV11-3	TRBJ2-1	CASSSDRGEQFF
TRBV5-1	TRBJ2-5	CASSLEVFGETQYF
TRBV5-6	TRBJ1-1	CASSGTGAVYTEAFF
TRBV29-1	TRBJ2-3	CSVAQTSVVTDTQYF
TRBV27	TRBJ2-7	CASSEVASGTYEQYF
TRBV21-1	TRBJ2-2	CASSKGETSSGELFF
TRBV6-5	TRBJ2-3	CASSVQGRADTQYF
TRBV2	TRBJ1-5	CASSPKLLQEIQPQHF
TRBV5-1	TRBJ2-7	CASSLDAYEQYF
TRBV4-3	TRBJ1-4	CASSQVIASEKLFF
TRBV29-1	TRBJ1-1	CSVDGDRPEAFF
TRBV4-1	TRBJ1-2	CASSPGINYGYTF
TRBV11-3	TRBJ2-1	CASSLYHGDQQFF